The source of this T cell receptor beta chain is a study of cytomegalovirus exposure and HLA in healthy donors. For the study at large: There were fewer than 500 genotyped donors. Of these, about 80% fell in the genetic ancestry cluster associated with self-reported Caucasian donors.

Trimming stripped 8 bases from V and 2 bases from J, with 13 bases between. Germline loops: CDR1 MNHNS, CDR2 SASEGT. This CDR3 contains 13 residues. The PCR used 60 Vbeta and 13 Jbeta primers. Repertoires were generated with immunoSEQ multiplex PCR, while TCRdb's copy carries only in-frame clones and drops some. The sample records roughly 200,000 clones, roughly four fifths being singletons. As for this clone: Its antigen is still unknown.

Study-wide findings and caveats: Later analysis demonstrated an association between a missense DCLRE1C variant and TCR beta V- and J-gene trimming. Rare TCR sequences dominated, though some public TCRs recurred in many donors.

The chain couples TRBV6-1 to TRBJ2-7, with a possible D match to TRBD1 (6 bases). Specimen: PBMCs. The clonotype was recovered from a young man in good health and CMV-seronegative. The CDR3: CASSRDTTYEQYF. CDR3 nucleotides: TGTGCCAGCTCCCGGGACACAACCTACGAGCAGTACTTC.